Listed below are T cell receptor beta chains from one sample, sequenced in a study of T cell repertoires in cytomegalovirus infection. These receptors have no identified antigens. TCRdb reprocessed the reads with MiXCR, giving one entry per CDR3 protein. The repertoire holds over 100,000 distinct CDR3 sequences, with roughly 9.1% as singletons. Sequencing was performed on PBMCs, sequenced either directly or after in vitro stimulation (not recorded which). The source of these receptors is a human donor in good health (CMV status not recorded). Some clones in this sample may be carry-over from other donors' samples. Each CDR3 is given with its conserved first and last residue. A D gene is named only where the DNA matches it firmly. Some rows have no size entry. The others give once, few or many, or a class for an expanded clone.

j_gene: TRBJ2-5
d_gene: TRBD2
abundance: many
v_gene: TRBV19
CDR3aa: CASAGGPWETQYF
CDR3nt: TGTGCCAGTGCGGGAGGGCCGTGGGAGACCCAGTACTTC

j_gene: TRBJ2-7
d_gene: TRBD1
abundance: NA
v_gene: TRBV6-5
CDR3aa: CASSYSETGGSYEQYF
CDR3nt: TGTGCCAGCAGTTACAGCGAAACAGGGGGTTCGTACGAGCAGTACTTC

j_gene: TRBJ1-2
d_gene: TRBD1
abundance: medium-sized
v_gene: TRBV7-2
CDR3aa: CASSQDRVGGYTF
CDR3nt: TGTGCCAGCAGCCAGGACAGGGTTGGCGGCTACACCTTC

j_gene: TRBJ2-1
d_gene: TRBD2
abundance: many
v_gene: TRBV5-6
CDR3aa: CASSSRGSGRAGQFF
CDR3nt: TGTGCCAGCAGCTCCCGGGGTAGCGGGAGGGCCGGGCAGTTCTTC

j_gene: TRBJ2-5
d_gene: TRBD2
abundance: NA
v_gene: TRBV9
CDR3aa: CASSVDSGGRETQYF
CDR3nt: TGTGCCAGCAGCGTAGACAGCGGGGGACGGGAGACCCAGTACTTC

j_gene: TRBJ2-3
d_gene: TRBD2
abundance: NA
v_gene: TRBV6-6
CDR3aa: CASSWTEARESTDTQYF
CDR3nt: TGTGCCAGCAGTTGGACCGAGGCGCGGGAGTCGACAGATACGCAGTATTTT

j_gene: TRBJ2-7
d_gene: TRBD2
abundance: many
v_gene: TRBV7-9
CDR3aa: CASSLPTSGHTYEQYF
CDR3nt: TGTGCCAGCAGCCTACCGACTAGCGGGCACACCTACGAGCAGTACTTC

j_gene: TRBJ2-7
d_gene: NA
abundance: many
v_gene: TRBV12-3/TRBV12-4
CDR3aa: CASSPTGTRVYEQYF
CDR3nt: TGTGCCAGCAGTCCCACAGGGACTCGCGTTTACGAGCAGTACTTC

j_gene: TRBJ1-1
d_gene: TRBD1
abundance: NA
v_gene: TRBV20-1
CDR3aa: CSARDHTGEGGAFF
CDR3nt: TGCAGTGCTAGAGACCATACAGGGGAGGGAGGTGCTTTCTTT

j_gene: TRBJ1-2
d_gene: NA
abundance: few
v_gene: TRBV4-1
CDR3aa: CASSQDVAGIGHGYTF
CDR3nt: TGCGCCAGCAGCCAAGATGTTGCAGGGATAGGACATGGCTACACCTTC

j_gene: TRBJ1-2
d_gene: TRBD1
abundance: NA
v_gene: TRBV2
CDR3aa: CASSASGGNYGYTF
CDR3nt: TGTGCCAGCAGTGCGTCAGGGGGGAACTATGGCTACACCTTC

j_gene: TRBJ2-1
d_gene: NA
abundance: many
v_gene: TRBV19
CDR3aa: CASSIRVDSYNEQFF
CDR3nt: TGTGCCAGTAGTATTCGTGTTGACTCCTACAATGAGCAGTTCTTC

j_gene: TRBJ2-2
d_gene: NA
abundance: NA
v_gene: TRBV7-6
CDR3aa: CASSWVGVADLPGELFF
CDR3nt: TGTGCCAGCAGCTGGGTAGGGGTAGCGGATTTGCCCGGGGAGCTGTTTTTT

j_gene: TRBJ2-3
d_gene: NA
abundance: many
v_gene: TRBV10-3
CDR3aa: CAIPKGEKADTQYF
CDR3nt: TGTGCCATCCCTAAGGGGGAGAAGGCAGATACGCAGTATTTT

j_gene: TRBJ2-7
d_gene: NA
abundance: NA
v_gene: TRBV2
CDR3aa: CASKQDVYEQYF
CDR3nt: TGTGCCAGCAAACAGGACGTCTACGAGCAGTACTTC

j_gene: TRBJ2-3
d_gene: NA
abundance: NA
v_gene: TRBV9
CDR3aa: CASSVGTADTDTQYF
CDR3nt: TGTGCCAGCAGCGTAGGGACAGCAGACACAGATACGCAGTATTTT

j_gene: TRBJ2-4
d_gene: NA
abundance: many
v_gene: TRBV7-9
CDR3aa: CASSQRELAKNIQYF
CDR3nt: TGTGCCAGCAGCCAGAGGGAACTAGCCAAAAACATTCAGTACTTC

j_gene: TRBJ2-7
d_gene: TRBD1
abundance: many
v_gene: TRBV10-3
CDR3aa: CAISEPDRTYEQYF
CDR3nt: TGTGCCATCAGTGAACCGGACAGGACCTACGAGCAGTACTTC

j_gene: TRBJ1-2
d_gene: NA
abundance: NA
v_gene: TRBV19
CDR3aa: CASQRAGRGYTF
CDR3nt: TGTGCCTCTCAGAGGGCAGGTCGTGGCTACACCTTC

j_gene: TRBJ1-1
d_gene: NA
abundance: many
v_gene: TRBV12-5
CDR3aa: CASGLVLGPRFKAFF
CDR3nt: TGTGCTAGTGGTTTGGTATTAGGGCCCCGGTTTAAGGCTTTCTTT

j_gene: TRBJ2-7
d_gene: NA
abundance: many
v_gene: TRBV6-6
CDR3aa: CASSYSTAGEQYF
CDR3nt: TGTGCCAGCAGTTACTCCACCGCAGGCGAGCAGTACTTC

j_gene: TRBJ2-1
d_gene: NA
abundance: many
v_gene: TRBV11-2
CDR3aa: CASSSYSTGMSYNEQFF
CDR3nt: TGTGCCAGCAGCTCTTACTCTACAGGGATGTCCTACAATGAGCAGTTCTTC

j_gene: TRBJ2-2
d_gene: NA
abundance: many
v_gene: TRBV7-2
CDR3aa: CASSFTGLVTNTGELFF
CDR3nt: TGTGCCAGCAGCTTTACCGGCCTGGTCACGAACACCGGGGAGCTGTTTTTT

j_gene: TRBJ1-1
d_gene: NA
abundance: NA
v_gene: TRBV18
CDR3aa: CASSPPLGGGMNTEAFF
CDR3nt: TGTGCCAGCTCACCACCCCTCGGGGGGGGGATGAACACTGAAGCTTTCTTT

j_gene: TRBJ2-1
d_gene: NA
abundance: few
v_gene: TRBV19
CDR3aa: CASSRNQGLGNEQFF
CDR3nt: TGTGCCAGTAGTAGAAACCAGGGCCTGGGGAATGAGCAGTTCTTC

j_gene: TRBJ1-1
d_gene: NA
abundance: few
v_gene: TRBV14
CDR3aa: CASSHWTADTEAFF
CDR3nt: TGTGCCAGCAGCCATTGGACGGCGGACACTGAAGCTTTCTTT

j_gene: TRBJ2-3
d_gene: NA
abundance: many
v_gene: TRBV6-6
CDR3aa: CASSYEPSTDTQYF
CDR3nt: TGTGCCAGCAGTTACGAGCCGAGCACAGATACGCAGTATTTT

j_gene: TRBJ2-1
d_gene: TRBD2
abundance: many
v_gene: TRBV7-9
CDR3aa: CASRPNLAGSNEQFF
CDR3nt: TGTGCCAGCAGGCCAAATTTAGCGGGATCCAATGAGCAGTTCTTC

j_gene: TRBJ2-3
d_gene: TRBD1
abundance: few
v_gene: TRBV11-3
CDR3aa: CASSSSGTGTDTQYF
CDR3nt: TGTGCCAGCAGCTCTTCCGGGACAGGGACAGATACGCAGTATTTT

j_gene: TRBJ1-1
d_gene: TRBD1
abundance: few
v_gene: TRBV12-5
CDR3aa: CASGLVTGTGEAFF
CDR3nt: TGTGCTAGTGGTTTGGTAACGGGGACAGGCGAAGCTTTCTTT

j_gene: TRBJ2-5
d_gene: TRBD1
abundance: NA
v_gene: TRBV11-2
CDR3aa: CASSLGQGSQETQYF
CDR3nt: TGTGCCAGCAGCTTAGGACAGGGGAGCCAAGAGACCCAGTACTTC

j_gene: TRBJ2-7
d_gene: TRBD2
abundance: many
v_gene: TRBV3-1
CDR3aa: CASRRGLAGVYEQYF
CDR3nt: TGTGCCAGCAGACGCGGACTAGCGGGAGTTTACGAGCAGTACTTC

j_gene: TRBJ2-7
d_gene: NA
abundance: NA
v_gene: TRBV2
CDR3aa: CASSIGNEQYF
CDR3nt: TGTGCCAGCAGTATCGGCAACGAGCAGTACTTC

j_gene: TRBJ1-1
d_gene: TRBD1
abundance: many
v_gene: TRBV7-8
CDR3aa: CASSTRQGWRTEAFF
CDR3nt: TGTGCCAGCAGCACCCGACAGGGCTGGCGCACTGAAGCTTTCTTT

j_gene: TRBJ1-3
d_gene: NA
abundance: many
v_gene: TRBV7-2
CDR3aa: CASSLGEGRRNF
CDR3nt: TGTGCCAGCAGCTTAGGTGAAGGAAGGAGAAATTTT

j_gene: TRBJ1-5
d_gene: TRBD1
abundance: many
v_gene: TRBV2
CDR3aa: CASSGGQSNQPQHF
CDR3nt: TGTGCCAGCAGTGGGGGACAGAGCAATCAGCCCCAGCATTTT

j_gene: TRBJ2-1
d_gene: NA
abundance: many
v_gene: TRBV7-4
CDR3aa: CASHSSVGDEQFF
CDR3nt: TGTGCCAGTCATTCTAGCGTCGGGGATGAGCAGTTCTTC

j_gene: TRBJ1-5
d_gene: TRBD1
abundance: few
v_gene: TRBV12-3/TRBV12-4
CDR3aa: CASSGGQGTYQPQHF
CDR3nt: TGTGCCAGCAGTGGGGGACAGGGGACGTATCAGCCCCAGCATTTT

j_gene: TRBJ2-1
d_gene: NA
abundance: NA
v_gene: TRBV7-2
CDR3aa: CASSLQTSYEQFF
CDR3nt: TGTGCCAGCAGCTTACAGACTAGTTATGAGCAGTTCTTC

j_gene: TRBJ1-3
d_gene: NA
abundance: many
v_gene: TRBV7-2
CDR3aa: CASSLAWVGGLSGNTIYF
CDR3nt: TGTGCCAGCAGCTTAGCGTGGGTGGGGGGCCTCTCTGGAAACACCATATATTTT

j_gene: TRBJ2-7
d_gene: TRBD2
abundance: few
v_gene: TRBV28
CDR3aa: CASSDVAGGPYEQYF
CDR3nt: TGTGCCAGCAGCGATGTAGCGGGAGGGCCCTACGAGCAGTACTTC

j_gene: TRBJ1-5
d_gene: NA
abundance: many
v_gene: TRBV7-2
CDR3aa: CASSHRQPNQPQHF
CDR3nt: TGTGCCAGCAGCCACAGACAACCCAATCAGCCCCAGCATTTT

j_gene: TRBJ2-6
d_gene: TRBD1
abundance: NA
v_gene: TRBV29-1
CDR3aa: CSVRDRGLFGANVLTF
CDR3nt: TGCAGCGTTAGGGACAGGGGTTTATTCGGGGCCAACGTCCTGACTTTC

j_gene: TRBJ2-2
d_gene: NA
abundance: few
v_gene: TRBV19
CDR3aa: CATRGARDTGELFF
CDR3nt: TGTGCCACCCGGGGGGCGCGGGACACCGGGGAGCTGTTTTTT

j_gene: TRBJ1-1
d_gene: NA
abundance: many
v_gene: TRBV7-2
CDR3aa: CASSLSLGGYTEAFF
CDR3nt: TGTGCCAGCAGCTTAAGTCTAGGGGGGTACACTGAAGCTTTCTTT

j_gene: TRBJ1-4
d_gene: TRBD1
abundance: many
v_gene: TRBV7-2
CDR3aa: CASSLAPGGDEKLFF
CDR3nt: TGTGCCAGCAGCTTAGCGCCAGGGGGTGATGAAAAACTGTTTTTT

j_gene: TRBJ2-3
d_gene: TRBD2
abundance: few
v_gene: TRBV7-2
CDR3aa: CASSLAPGSGAIATQYF
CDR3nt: TGTGCCAGCAGCTTAGCGCCTGGTAGCGGGGCGATCGCTACGCAGTATTTT

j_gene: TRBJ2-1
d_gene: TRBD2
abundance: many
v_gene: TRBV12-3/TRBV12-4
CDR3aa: CASSLTRTSGSYNEQFF
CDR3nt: TGTGCCAGCAGTTTAACCCGGACTAGCGGGAGCTACAATGAGCAGTTCTTC

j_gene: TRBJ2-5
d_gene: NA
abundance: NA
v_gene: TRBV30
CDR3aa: CAWSQQETQYF
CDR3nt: TGTGCCTGGAGTCAACAAGAGACCCAGTACTTC